The entry below gives a single TCR beta chain sequence along with its context. This record belongs to a study of blood T cell repertoires in COVID-19. Looking at the study overall: Acute-phase and convalescent COVID-19 samples originated in the United States, Italy and Spain. Sample material is recorded as cDNA or gDNA derived from T cells, B-cell-depleted T cells, or PBMCs.

This table comes from immunoSEQ multiplex PCR, and its TCRdb copy is limited to in-frame clones, with some not included. The data show over 250,000 clones, about four fifths seen once. CDR1 and CDR2 from the germline V gene are SGHTA and FQGTGA. The CDR3 has 16 residues. With 5 bases removed from V and 4 bases from J, the gap between germline ends came to 17 bases. The chain links TRBV7-3 to TRBJ2-2; a possible D gene is TRBD1 (6 bases). This receptor was identified in a woman aged 50 to 60 who had recovered from COVID-19. The material sequenced was peripheral blood. CDR3 coding DNA: TGTGCCAGCAGCCGACCGCCAGGGGATGCCACCGGGGAGCTGTTTTTT. Protein sequence: CASSRPPGDATGELFF.